The source of this TCR beta chain is a study of OX40 agonist ivuxolimab in advanced cancers. Overall study results and limits: Determination of antigen specificity was not performed for the expanded peripheral T cells.

On this clone itself: Its specificity is not known.

Repertoires were generated with immunoSEQ multiplex PCR, while TCRdb's copy carries only in-frame clones and drops some. The sample includes about 73,000 clones, around 86% of them seen just once. The sample in question was CD4+ or CD8+ T cells sorted from blood, obtained in a trial of the OX40 agonist ivuxolimab. This receptor was obtained from an adult with an advanced solid tumor such as melanoma, head and neck, liver or kidney cancer.

The CDR3 sequence: CASSQTSDGANVLTF. CDR3 coding DNA: TGCGCCAGCAGCCAAACCTCCGACGGGGCCAACGTCCTGACTTTC. This chain joins TRBV4-3 and TRBJ2-6; D is undetermined. In germline, CDR1 is LGHNA, CDR2 YSLEER. There are 15 residues in the CDR3. Trimming removed 2 bases at V and 4 bases at J, with 9 bases between.